This TCR beta chain was sequenced in a study of CXCR3-negative and CXCR3-positive naive CD8 T cells. The CDR3 contains 13 residues. Looked up from germline, CDR1 is SGHDN and CDR2 is FVKESK. TRB cDNA was prepared as libraries by UMI-labeled 5' RACE. TCRdb processed the 5' RACE reads again and assigns one entry to each CDR3 protein, with no DNA. The sample totals about 41,000 distinct CDR3 sequences; its top ten clones hold 1.5% to 2%. The origin of this receptor is a human donor in good health. Some clones in this sample may be carry-over from other donors' samples. V is TRBV14 and J is TRBJ2-7. Specimen: naive CXCR3- CD8+ T cells from blood. This sample's subset: CD45RO-CCR7+CD27+CD95- naive CD8+ T cells lacking CXCR3 (TNR3-). CDR3 protein: CASSSDHGHEQYF. Full variable domain (remainder filled in from reference TRBV14 and TRBJ2-7): EAGVTQFPSHSVIEKGQTVTLRCDPISGHDNLYWYRRVMGKEIKFLLHFVKESKQDESGMPNNRFLAERTGGTYSTLKVQPAELEDSGVYFCASSSDHGHEQYFGPGTRLTVT.